This TCR beta chain is drawn from a study of graft-versus-host responses after intestinal transplantation. Study-wide results and limits: GvH clonotypes were identified within recipient marrow, with a subset emerging first in ileum or blood.

V lost 4 bases and J lost 7; bases outside the gene matches: 6. Germline lookup yields CDR1 SGHDN and CDR2 FVKESK. The CDR3 loop spans 14 amino acids. Processing was applied to graft tissue in order to liberate intraepithelial and lamina propria lymphocytes. Notes on this clone: Its matching antigen is unknown.

Using immunoSEQ multiplex PCR, the repertoire was profiled, and TCRdb retains in-frame clones only, with some absent. The table includes about 7,400 clones, 68% detected once. The sequences come from ileum tissue, collected roughly 50 days after transplant. The sequence was collected from a human patient who received an intestinal transplant, so some T cells may come from the graft donor. This chain uses TRBV14 with TRBJ1-2, with TRBD1 matching over 10 bases. CDR3 DNA: TGTGCCAGCAGCCGGGGACAGGGGCTAGGTGGCTACACCTTC. Amino acids: CASSRGQGLGGYTF.